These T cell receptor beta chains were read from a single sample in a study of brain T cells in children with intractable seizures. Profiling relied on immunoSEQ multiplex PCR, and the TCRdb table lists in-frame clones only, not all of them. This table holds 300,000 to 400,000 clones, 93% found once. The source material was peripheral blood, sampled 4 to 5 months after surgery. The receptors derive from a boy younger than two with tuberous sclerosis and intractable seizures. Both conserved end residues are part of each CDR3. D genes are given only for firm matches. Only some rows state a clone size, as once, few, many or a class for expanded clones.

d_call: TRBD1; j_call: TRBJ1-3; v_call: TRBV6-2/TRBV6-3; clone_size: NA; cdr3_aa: CASSSRDSPSGNTIYF; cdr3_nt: TGTGCCAGCAGTTCGCGGGACAGTCCGTCCGGAAACACCATATATTTT
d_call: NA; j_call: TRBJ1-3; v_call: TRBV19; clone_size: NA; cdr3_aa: CASSSEGGNTIYF; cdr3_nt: TGTGCCAGTAGCTCAGAAGGAGGAAACACCATATATTTT
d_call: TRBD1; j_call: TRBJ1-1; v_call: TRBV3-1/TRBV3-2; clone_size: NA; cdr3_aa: CASSQEGQGAWTEAFF; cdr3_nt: TGTGCCAGCAGCCAAGAAGGACAGGGGGCTTGGACTGAAGCTTTCTTT
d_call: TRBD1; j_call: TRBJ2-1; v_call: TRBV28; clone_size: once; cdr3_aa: CASSAQTGGHRRREQFF; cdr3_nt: TGTGCCAGCAGTGCGCAAACAGGGGGCCATCGGAGGCGTGAGCAGTTCTTC
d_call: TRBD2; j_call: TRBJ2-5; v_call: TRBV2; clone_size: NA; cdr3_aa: CASRGEGETQYF; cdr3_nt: TGTGCCAGCAGGGGGGAGGGAGAGACCCAGTACTTC
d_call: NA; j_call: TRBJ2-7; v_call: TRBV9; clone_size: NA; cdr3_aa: CASSADLGPPTYEQYF; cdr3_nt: TGTGCCAGCAGCGCCGACCTGGGGCCCCCCACCTACGAGCAGTACTTC
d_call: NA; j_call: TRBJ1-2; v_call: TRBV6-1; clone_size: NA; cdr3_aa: CASSERAVGYGYTF; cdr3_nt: TGTGCCAGCAGTGAAAGGGCGGTTGGCTATGGCTACACCTTC
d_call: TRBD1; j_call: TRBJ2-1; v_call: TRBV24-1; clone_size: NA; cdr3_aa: CATSAGTGKFF; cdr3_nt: TGTGCCACCAGTGCGGGGACAGGGAAGTTCTTC
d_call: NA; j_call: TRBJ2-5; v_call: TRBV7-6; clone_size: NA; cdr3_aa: CASSLMSFYPRDLKETQYF; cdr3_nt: TGTGCCAGCAGCTTAATGTCGTTCTACCCCCGGGACTTAAAAGAGACCCAGTACTTC
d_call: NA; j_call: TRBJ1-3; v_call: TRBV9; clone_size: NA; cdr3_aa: CASSVEAAGKDTIYF; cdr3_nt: TGTGCCAGCAGCGTAGAGGCCGCGGGGAAGGACACCATATATTTT
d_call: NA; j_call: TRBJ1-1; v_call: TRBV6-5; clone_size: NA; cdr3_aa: CASSYQVGAEAFF; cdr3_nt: TGTGCCAGCAGTTACCAGGTAGGGGCTGAAGCTTTCTTT
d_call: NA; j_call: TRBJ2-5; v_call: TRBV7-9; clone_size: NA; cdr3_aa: CASSSQSETQYF; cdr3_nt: TGTGCCAGCAGCTCACAGAGCGAGACCCAGTACTTC
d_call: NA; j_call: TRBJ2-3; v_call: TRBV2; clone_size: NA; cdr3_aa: CASLDSTSTDTQYF; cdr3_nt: TGTGCCAGTCTGGACAGCACTAGCACAGATACGCAGTATTTT
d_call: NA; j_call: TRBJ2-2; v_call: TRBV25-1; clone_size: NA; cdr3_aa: CASSEATGELFF; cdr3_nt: TGTGCCAGCAGTGAAGCCACCGGGGAGCTGTTTTTT
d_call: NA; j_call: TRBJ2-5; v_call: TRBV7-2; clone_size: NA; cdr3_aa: CASSFLGTSETQYF; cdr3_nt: TGTGCCAGCAGCTTTCTAGGAACTTCGGAGACCCAGTACTTC
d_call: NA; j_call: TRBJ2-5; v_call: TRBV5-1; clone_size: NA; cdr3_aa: CASSLLGHQETQYF; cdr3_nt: TGCGCCAGCAGCTTGCTGGGACATCAAGAGACCCAGTACTTC
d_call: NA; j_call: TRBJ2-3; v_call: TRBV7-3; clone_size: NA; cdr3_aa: CVSSLRGTGTDTQYF; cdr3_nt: TGTGTCAGCAGCTTAAGGGGTACGGGTACAGATACGCAGTATTTT
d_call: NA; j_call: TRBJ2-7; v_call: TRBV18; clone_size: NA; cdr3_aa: CASSPQGDEQYF; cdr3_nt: TGTGCCAGCTCACCACAGGGCGACGAGCAGTACTTC
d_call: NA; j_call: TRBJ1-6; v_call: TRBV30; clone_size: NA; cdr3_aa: CAWGPVANSPLHF; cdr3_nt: TGTGCCTGGGGCCCCGTAGCCAATTCACCCCTCCACTTT
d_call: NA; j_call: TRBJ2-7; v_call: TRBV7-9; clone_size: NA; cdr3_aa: CASITVGAGEQYF; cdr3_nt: TGTGCCAGCATTACCGTGGGGGCGGGGGAGCAGTACTTC
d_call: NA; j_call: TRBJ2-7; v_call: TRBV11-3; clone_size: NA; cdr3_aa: CASSETDSYEQYF; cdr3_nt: TGTGCCAGCAGTGAAACAGACTCCTACGAGCAGTACTTC
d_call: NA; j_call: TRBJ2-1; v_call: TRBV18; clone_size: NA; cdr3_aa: CASSRMNEQFF; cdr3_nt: TGTGCCAGCTCACGGATGAATGAGCAGTTCTTC
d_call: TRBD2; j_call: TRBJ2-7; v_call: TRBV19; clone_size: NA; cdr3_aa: CASATVAGASYEQYF; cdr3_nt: TGTGCCAGTGCAACCGTAGCGGGAGCATCCTACGAGCAGTACTTC
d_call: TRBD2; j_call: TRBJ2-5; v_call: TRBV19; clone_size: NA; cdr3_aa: CASSASGGAPETQYF; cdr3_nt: TGTGCCAGTAGTGCTAGCGGGGGGGCCCCAGAGACCCAGTACTTC
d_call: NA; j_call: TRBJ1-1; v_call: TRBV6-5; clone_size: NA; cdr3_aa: CASRLAGRGNTEAFF; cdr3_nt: TGTGCCAGCAGGCTAGCGGGCAGGGGGAACACTGAAGCTTTCTTT
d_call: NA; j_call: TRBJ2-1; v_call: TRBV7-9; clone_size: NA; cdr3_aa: CASSLGGRSSYNEQFF; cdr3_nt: TGTGCCAGCAGCTTAGGTGGGAGGAGCTCCTACAATGAGCAGTTCTTC
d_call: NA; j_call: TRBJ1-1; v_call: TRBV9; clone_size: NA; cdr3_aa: CASSVARGNTEAFF; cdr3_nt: TGTGCCAGCAGCGTAGCTAGAGGGAACACTGAAGCTTTCTTT
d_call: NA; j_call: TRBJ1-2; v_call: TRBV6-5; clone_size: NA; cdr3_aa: CASSTVPVSYGYTF; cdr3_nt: TGTGCCAGCAGCACCGTCCCCGTCTCCTATGGCTACACCTTC
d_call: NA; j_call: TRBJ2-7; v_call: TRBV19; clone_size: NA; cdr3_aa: CASSTSPGAYEQYF; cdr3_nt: TGTGCCAGTAGTACTTCCCCAGGCGCCTACGAGCAGTACTTC
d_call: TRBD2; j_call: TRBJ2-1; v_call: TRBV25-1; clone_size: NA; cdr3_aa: CASSELYPAGSYNEQFF; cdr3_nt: TGTGCCAGCAGTGAATTGTACCCAGCGGGGTCCTACAATGAGCAGTTCTTC
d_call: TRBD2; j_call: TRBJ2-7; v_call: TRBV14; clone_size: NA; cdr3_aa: CASSHQLREGLYEQYF; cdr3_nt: TGTGCCAGCAGCCACCAATTACGGGAGGGCCTTTACGAGCAGTACTTC
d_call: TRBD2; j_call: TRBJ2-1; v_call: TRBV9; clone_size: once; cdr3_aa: CASSGGIAGGTSYNEQFF; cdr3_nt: TGTGCCAGCAGCGGCGGGATAGCGGGAGGGACCTCCTACAATGAGCAGTTCTTC
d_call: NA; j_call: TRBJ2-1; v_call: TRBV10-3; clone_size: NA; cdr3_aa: CAISAEQYEQFF; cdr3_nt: TGTGCCATCAGTGCCGAACAGTATGAGCAGTTCTTC
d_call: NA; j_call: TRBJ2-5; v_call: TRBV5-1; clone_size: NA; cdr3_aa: CASSPGETQYF; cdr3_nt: TGCGCCAGCAGCCCCGGAGAGACCCAGTACTTC
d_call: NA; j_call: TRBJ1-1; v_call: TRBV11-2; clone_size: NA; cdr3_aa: CASSPPARGTEAFF; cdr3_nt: TGTGCCAGCAGCCCACCCGCCAGGGGCACTGAAGCTTTCTTT
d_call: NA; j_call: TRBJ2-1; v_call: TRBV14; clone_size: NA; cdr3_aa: CASSRPERNEQFF; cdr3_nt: TGTGCCAGCAGCCGCCCGGAAAGGAATGAGCAGTTCTTC